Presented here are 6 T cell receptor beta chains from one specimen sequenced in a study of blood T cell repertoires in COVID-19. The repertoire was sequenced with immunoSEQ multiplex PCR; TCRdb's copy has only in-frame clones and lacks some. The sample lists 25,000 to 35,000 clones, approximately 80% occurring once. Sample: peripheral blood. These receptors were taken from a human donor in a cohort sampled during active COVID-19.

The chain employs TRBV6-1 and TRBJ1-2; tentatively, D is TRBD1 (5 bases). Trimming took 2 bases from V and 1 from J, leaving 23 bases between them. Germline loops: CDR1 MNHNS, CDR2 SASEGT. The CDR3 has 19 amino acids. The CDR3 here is CASSERAHRSRALNYGYTF. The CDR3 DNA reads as TGTGCCAGCAGTGAAAGGGCACACAGGTCTAGAGCTCTTAACTATGGCTACACCTTC.

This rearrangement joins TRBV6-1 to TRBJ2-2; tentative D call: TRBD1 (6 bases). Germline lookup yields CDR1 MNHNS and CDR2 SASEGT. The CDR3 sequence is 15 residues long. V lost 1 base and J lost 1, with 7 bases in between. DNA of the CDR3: TGTGCCAGCAGTGAAGTACAGGGGAACACCGGGGAGCTGTTTTTT. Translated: CASSEVQGNTGELFF.

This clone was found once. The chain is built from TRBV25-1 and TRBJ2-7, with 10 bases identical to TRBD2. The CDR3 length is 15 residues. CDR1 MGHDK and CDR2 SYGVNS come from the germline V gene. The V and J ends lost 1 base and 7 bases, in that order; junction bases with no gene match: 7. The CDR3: CASSESQRGGREQYF. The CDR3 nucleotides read TGTGCCAGCAGTGAATCACAGCGGGGGGGCCGGGAGCAGTACTTC.

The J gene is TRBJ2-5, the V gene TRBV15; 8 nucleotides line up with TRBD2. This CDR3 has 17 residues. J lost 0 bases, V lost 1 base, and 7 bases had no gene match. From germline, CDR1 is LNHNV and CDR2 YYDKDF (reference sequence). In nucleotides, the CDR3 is TGTGCCACCAGCAGAGGGGCGGCGGGGGGTTACCAAGAGACCCAGTACTTC. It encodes CATSRGAAGGYQETQYF.

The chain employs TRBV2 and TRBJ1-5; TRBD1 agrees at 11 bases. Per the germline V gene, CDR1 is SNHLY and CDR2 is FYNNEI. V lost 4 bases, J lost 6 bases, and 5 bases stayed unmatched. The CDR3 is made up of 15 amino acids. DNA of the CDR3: TGTGCCAGCAGTGGAGGACAGGGGGCACGTCAGCCCCAGCATTTT. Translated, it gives CASSGGQGARQPQHF.

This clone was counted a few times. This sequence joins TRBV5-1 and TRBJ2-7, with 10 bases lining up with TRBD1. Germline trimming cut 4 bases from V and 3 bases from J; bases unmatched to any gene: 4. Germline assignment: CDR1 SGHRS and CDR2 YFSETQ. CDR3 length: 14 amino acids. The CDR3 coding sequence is TGCGCCAGCAGCACCGGGACAGGGGACTACGAGCAGTACTTC. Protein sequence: CASSTGTGDYEQYF.